What follows are 30 T cell receptor beta chains derived from one specimen sequenced in a study of cytomegalovirus exposure and HLA in healthy donors. The primer mix had 60 Vbeta and 13 Jbeta primers. Repertoires were generated with immunoSEQ multiplex PCR, while TCRdb's copy carries only in-frame clones and drops some. The sample holds around 200,000 clones, around three quarters seen once. The specimen sequenced was PBMCs. The receptors were gathered from a woman between 50 and 59 years old in good health and CMV-seronegative.

The chain joins TRBV5-1 to TRBJ2-1; D is ambiguous. Trimming removed 1 base at V and 6 bases at J, with 14 bases between. The CDR3 covers 15 residues. Germline-derived CDR1 and CDR2 are SGHRS and YFSETQ. CDR3 in amino acids: CASSLPNPTSNEQFF. CDR3 bases: TGCGCCAGCAGCTTGCCTAATCCAACGAGCAATGAGCAGTTCTTC.

The rearrangement links TRBV5-1 to TRBJ1-2; 7 nucleotides agree with TRBD1. Germline V gene sequence: CDR1 SGHRS, CDR2 YFSETQ. This CDR3 comprises 16 residues. V trimming: 4 bases; J trimming: 5 bases; junction bases outside the gene matches: 14. The DNA of the CDR3 is TGCGCCAGCAGCCCGGGCCATTTGGGACAGCAATATGGCTACACCTTC. Residues: CASSPGHLGQQYGYTF.

V is TRBV29-1 and J is TRBJ1-1, with TRBD1 identical over 9 bases. V was clipped by 8 bases and J by 7 bases; unmatched bases: 8. Germline lookup yields CDR1 SQVTM and CDR2 ANQGSEA. This CDR3 spans 12 amino acids. The CDR3 is CSTATGGIEAFF. The CDR3 region has the DNA TGCAGCACCGCCACAGGGGGCATTGAAGCTTTCTTT.

The genes are TRBV6-1 and TRBJ1-2; D is undetermined. This CDR3 spans 15 amino acids. CDR1 MNHNS and CDR2 SASEGT come from the germline V gene. The ends were cut back, 6 bases at V and 0 bases at J, with 14 bases in the middle. The CDR3 loop reads CASRSTEAANYGYTF. CDR3 nucleotide sequence: TGTGCCAGCAGATCTACAGAAGCCGCTAACTATGGCTACACCTTC.

The rearrangement uses TRBV29-1 and TRBJ1-1; 9 nucleotides agree with TRBD1. CDR3 size: 15 residues. In germline, CDR1 is SQVTM, CDR2 ANQGSEA. The V gene end was trimmed by 6 bases and the J gene end by 1 base; junction bases not matched to a gene: 9. The CDR3 nucleotides read TGCAGCGTCCCAGGGACAGGGAGAGGGAACACTGAAGCTTTCTTT. As protein: CSVPGTGRGNTEAFF.

This chain uses TRBV2 with TRBJ1-2, with D hard to call. CDR1 SNHLY and CDR2 FYNNEI come from the germline V gene. The ends were cut back, 6 bases at V and 8 bases at J, with 13 bases in the middle. CDR3 length: 12 residues. The CDR3 protein is CASSPRNSGYTF. Written as DNA, the CDR3 is TGTGCCAGCAGCCCAAGAAACAGCGGCTACACCTTC.

This chain joins TRBV5-1 and TRBJ2-7, with 11 bases matching TRBD1. Looked up from germline, CDR1 is SGHRS and CDR2 is YFSETQ. V was clipped by 7 bases and J by 3 bases; unmatched bases: 6. This CDR3 is built from 14 residues. The CDR3 nucleotides read TGCGCCAGCGGAGAGGGACAGGGGGTCTACGAGCAGTACTTC. Translated: CASGEGQGVYEQYF.

The chain has TRBV10-1 and TRBJ1-3, with 9 bases aligning to TRBD1. Germline trimming cut 8 bases from V and 3 bases from J; bases unmatched to any gene: 8. This CDR3 contains 15 residues. Germline V gives CDR1 WNHNN, CDR2 SYGVQD (reference sequence). CDR3 sequence reads: CASRSQGADGNTIYF. As DNA, the CDR3 is TGCGCCAGCCGGTCACAGGGGGCCGATGGAAACACCATATATTTT.

The chain has TRBV18 and TRBJ2-1, with TRBD2 matching over 9 bases. The CDR3 consists of 17 residues. J was trimmed by 7 bases and V by 2 bases; bases with no gene match: 12. CDR1 is KGHSH and CDR2 is LQKENI in the germline V gene. This CDR3 reads CASSPAGGSGRTNEQFF. For the CDR3, the DNA is TGTGCCAGCTCACCAGCTGGAGGGAGCGGGAGGACAAATGAGCAGTTCTTC.

The J gene is TRBJ1-1, the V gene TRBV5-6; possibly TRBD1 for D (6 bases). The CDR3 spans 16 residues. The germline CDR1 and CDR2 sequences are SGHDT and YYEEEE. Trimming took 0 bases from V and 0 from J, leaving 12 bases between them. This CDR3 is CASSLGGGTVNTEAFF. The CDR3 DNA sequence: TGTGCCAGCAGCTTGGGTGGGGGCACAGTGAACACTGAAGCTTTCTTT.

The chain is built from TRBV7-9 and TRBJ1-6, with 7 nucleotides matching TRBD1. The CDR3 has 14 residues. V dropped 5 bases and J dropped 9; count of bases not matched to a gene: 7. Germline V gene lookup returns CDR1 SEHNR and CDR2 FQNEAQ (reference sequence). For the CDR3, the DNA is TGTGCCAGCAGCCGACAGGGAGGAGGTTCACCCCTCCACTTT. It encodes CASSRQGGGSPLHF.

CDR3 in DNA: TGTGCCAGCAGCCGGCGGGGGTTTGTCTGGGAGACCCAGTACTTC. Translation: CASSRRGFVWETQYF. The J gene is TRBJ2-5, the V gene TRBV7-3; 7 nucleotides align to TRBD2. The V gene's germline CDR1 is SGHTA and CDR2 FQGTGA. This CDR3 has 15 residues. J gave up 5 bases and V 5 bases, and 11 bases lay outside the gene matches.

Note on this clone: The junction and the germline gene differ at one end; a read error may be behind it. The gene calls are TRBV7-9 and TRBJ1-2; 7 bases match TRBD1. The CDR3 spans 12 residues. Germline loops: CDR1 SEHNR, CDR2 FQNEAQ (reference sequence). CDR3 loop: CSSLETGRGYTF. The CDR3 DNA follows: TGTTCCAGCCTCGAGACAGGGCGAGGCTACACCTTC. Together with reference TRBV7-9 and TRBJ1-2, the CDR3 gives the full variable domain: DTGVSQNPRHKITKRGQNVTFRCDPISEHNRLYWYRQTLGQGPEFLTYFQNEAQLEKSRLLSDRFSAERPKGSFSTLEIQRTEQGDSAMYLCSSLETGRGYTFGSGTRLTVV.

The rearrangement joins TRBV4-3 to TRBJ2-1; perhaps TRBD2 as D (7 bases). The CDR3 runs 15 residues. V was shortened by 4 bases and J by 9 bases, with 19 bases between the two germline ends. The germline V gene encodes CDR1 LGHNA and CDR2 YSLEER. The CDR3 DNA follows: TGCGCCAGCAGCCGACAATGGGAGGGGGGGAGTGAGCAGTTCTTC. Translation: CASSRQWEGGSEQFF.

This clone was counted only a few times. The chain is built from TRBV30 and TRBJ2-2; D perhaps matches TRBD1 (5 bases). This CDR3 region has 14 residues. Germline CDR1 GTSNPN, CDR2 SVGIG (reference sequence). CDR3 DNA: TGTGCATACGTTGGCAGGGTGAACACCGGGGAGCTGTTTTTT. Translation gives CAYVGRVNTGELFF.

V usage is TRBV19 and J usage is TRBJ2-5; 7 bases match TRBD1. CDR3 size: 13 residues. J lost 3 bases, V lost 5 bases, and 3 bases had no gene match. Per the germline V gene, CDR1 is LNHDA and CDR2 is SQIVND (reference sequence). The CDR3 region is CASSLGQKETQYF. The CDR3 DNA follows: TGTGCCAGTAGTTTGGGACAGAAAGAGACCCAGTACTTC.

The V and J genes are TRBV27 and TRBJ2-7; TRBD2 agrees at 9 bases. CDR3 length: 15 amino acids. Germline CDR1 MNHEY, CDR2 SMNVEV (reference sequence). The junction had 8 bases not matched to a gene; V was cut back by 2 bases and J by 6 bases. The CDR3 DNA reads as TGTGCCAGCAGTTTAGACCTAGCGGGAAAGGGCGAGCAGTACTTC. Protein product: CASSLDLAGKGEQYF.

This clone has just a few counts. The J gene is TRBJ2-6, the V gene TRBV6-4, with 7 bases fitting TRBD1. The CDR3 runs to 16 residues. Trimming removed 3 bases from V and 2 bases from J; junction bases left unmatched: 4. Germline CDR1 is MRHNA and CDR2 is SNTAGT. DNA of the CDR3: TGTGCCAGCAGTGAGACCGGGACAGCTGGGGCCAACGTCCTGACTTTC. Its translation: CASSETGTAGANVLTF.

This clone turned up a few times. The chain has TRBV10-3 and TRBJ1-1; unclear D gene. The V and J ends lost 5 bases and 5 bases respectively, with 21 bases between them. This CDR3 has 16 residues. Germline V lookup: CDR1 ENHRY, CDR2 SYGVKD. The CDR3 DNA follows: TGTGCCATCAGTCACGATCCTTCAGGCGCGGGAACTGAAGCTTTCTTT. The encoded protein is CAISHDPSGAGTEAFF.

This chain links TRBV11-2 with TRBJ1-1, with 9 bases lining up with TRBD1. Germline loops: CDR1 SGHAT, CDR2 FQNNGV. This CDR3 has 14 residues. V lost 8 bases and J lost 2; bases outside the gene matches: 6. CDR3 sequence reads: CASCDRGYNTEAFF. The CDR3 coding sequence is TGTGCCAGCTGTGACAGGGGGTACAACACTGAAGCTTTCTTT.

This sequence joins TRBV28 and TRBJ2-3, with D perhaps matching TRBD1 (5 bases). Trimming took off 7 bases at V and 4 bases at J, with 9 bases between the two ends. Germline V gene sequence: CDR1 MDHEN, CDR2 SYDVKM. The CDR3 length is 12 residues. The CDR3 loop reads CASNRQSDTQYF. CDR3 DNA: TGTGCCAGCAACAGACAGTCAGATACGCAGTATTTT.

The sample holds a few counts of this clone. CDR3 coding DNA: TGTGCTAGTGCCTACAGTATGAACACTGAAGCTTTCTTT. This sequence encodes CASAYSMNTEAFF. This chain uses TRBV12-5 with TRBJ1-1; the D is unclear. Between the trimmed V and J ends, which lost 7 bases and 0 bases, there was a span of 9 bases. Germline values: CDR1 LGHNT, CDR2 FRNRAP. The CDR3 sequence is 13 residues long.

V gene TRBV27 combines with J gene TRBJ2-3; the match to TRBD1 covers 8 bases. V trimming: 7 bases; J trimming: 5 bases; junction bases outside the gene matches: 14. CDR3 length equals 16 residues. Germline V CDR1 and CDR2: MNHEY, SMNVEV (reference sequence). The CDR3 sequence is CASTTVDRVGEDTQYF. The CDR3 DNA is TGTGCCAGCACAACGGTGGACAGGGTGGGAGAAGATACGCAGTATTTT.

V usage is TRBV7-2 and J usage is TRBJ1-1, with TRBD1 identical over 10 bases. The V gene end was trimmed by 4 bases and the J gene end by 1 base; junction bases not matched to a gene: 12. Germline CDR1 SGHTA, CDR2 FQGNSA. The CDR3 extends over 18 amino acids. The CDR3 nucleotides are TGTGCCAGCAGCTCATCAGGACAGGGGGTGATTCGGAACACTGAAGCTTTCTTT. Protein: CASSSSGQGVIRNTEAFF.

As concerns this clone: Compared with germline, one end of the junction differs, possibly owing to a read error. The chain employs TRBV7-9 and TRBJ2-7; possible D gene TRBD2, 5 bases. The CDR3 totals 14 residues. Per the germline V gene, CDR1 is SEHNR and CDR2 is FQNEAQ (reference sequence). The DNA for the CDR3 is TGTTCCAGCAGCCCCCGGGAAGGTACCTACGAGCAGTACTTC. This sequence encodes CSSSPREGTYEQYF.

The J gene is TRBJ2-1, the V gene TRBV7-8; 7 nucleotides agree with TRBD2. The germline V gene has CDR1 SGHVS and CDR2 FQNEAQ. The CDR3 has 14 amino acids. J gave up 5 bases and V 6 bases, and 7 bases lay outside the gene matches. CDR3 DNA: TGTGCCAGCAGATCGCGCGGGAGTAACAATGAGCAGTTCTTC. It is translated as CASRSRGSNNEQFF.

This chain joins TRBV11-2 and TRBJ1-6; the D is unclear. Trimming stripped 2 bases from V and 7 bases from J, with 9 bases between. This CDR3 is 14 amino acids long. Germline assignment: CDR1 SGHAT and CDR2 FQNNGV. The CDR3 loop is CASSLQIQNSPLHF. Written as DNA, the CDR3 is TGTGCCAGCAGCTTACAGATTCAAAATTCACCCCTCCACTTT.

The chain has TRBV9 and TRBJ1-6; the D gene is possibly TRBD1 (5 bases). V was shortened by 3 bases and J by 6 bases, with 13 bases between the two germline ends. This CDR3 contains 15 residues. Germline loops: CDR1 SGDLS, CDR2 YYNGEE. CDR3 DNA sequence: TGTGCCAGCAGCGGAGGGGTCGGGGGTAATTCACCCCTCCACTTT. Encoded protein: CASSGGVGGNSPLHF.

The chain employs TRBV29-1 and TRBJ2-1; 8 nucleotides agree with TRBD1. V shed 5 bases, J shed 0 bases, and the junction held 9 bases outside the gene matches. CDR3 size: 16 residues. Germline assignment: CDR1 SQVTM and CDR2 ANQGSEA. The CDR3 nucleotides are TGCAGCGTTTCCCTCCACAGGGGGAGCTCCTACAATGAGCAGTTCTTC. This sequence encodes CSVSLHRGSSYNEQFF.

The chain links TRBV30 to TRBJ1-6; 8 positions match TRBD1. The CDR3 covers 15 residues. Germline-derived CDR1 and CDR2 are GTSNPN and SVGIG (reference sequence). The junction had 10 bases not matched to a gene; V was cut back by 2 bases and J by 10 bases. DNA of the CDR3: TGTGCCTGGAGTTCGCGGACAGGGAGAGGATCACCCCTCCACTTT. Translating gives CAWSSRTGRGSPLHF.